This TCR beta chain is drawn from a study of cytomegalovirus exposure and HLA in healthy donors. There are a few counts of this clone. Its cognate antigen is unknown. PCR used 60 Vbeta primers and 13 Jbeta primers. Assay used: immunoSEQ multiplex PCR; TCRdb lists only in-frame clones, some missing. The repertoire has about 94,000 clones, about four fifths of them found once; the top ten carry 10%. The V and J ends lost 3 bases and 1 base, in that order; junction bases with no gene match: 12. The germline CDR1 and CDR2 sequences are SGHAT and FQNNGV. There are 19 residues in the CDR3. General study results and limits: The study carried out a later analysis of TCR beta sequences. It associated some 17,000 of them with specific HLA alleles at a false discovery rate of 0.05.

Source material: PBMCs. The clonotype comes from a human donor in good health. The chain joins TRBV11-2 to TRBJ2-6; 7 bases are a match to TRBD1. The CDR3 nucleotides are TGTGCCAGCAGCTTGTACCCGACAGGGATGTCTTCTGGGGCCAACGTCCTGACTTTC. This translates into CASSLYPTGMSSGANVLTF.